These T cell receptor beta chains were read from a single sample in a study of blood T cells in healthy people across ages. TCRdb ran MiXCR on the 5' RACE reads and lists one entry per CDR3 protein. Of approximately 1,000,000 distinct CDR3 sequences in the sample, roughly two fifths are singletons; the top ten hold less than 15%. Sequencing input: blood. Receptors were obtained from a man aged 18 to 35 in good health. CDR3s include the opening cysteine and the closing phenylalanine or tryptophan. Clone size is given for some rows only: seen once, a few or many times, or a class if the clone is expanded.

TRBV7-6	15	NA	CASSLAVGNGYEQFF
TRBV7-2	16	NA	CASSLGTSLYQETQYF
TRBV29-1	12	NA	CSVGVMGYEQYF
TRBV6-2/TRBV6-3	13	few	CASSYRPGYEQYF
TRBV4-1	15	NA	CASSQHQGIGYGYTF
TRBV21-1	17	NA	CASSKGVFRATNEKLFF
TRBV20-1	13	NA	CSARFVGADTQYF
TRBV5-5	15	few	CASSATGTTGTEAFF
TRBV2	13	NA	CATHRATTDTQYF
TRBV20-1	15	NA	CSALDRTHDPYEQYF
TRBV7-2	14	NA	CASSLWLGQDTQYF
TRBV29-1	12	few	CSVYTTTYEQYF
TRBV10-3	15	NA	CASSGTASGANVLTF
TRBV9	14	few	CASSVEWDTDTQYF
TRBV4-2	17	NA	CASSQALGAASTDTQYF
TRBV3-1	17	NA	CASSQDFGGGSQETQYF
TRBV6-5	15	NA	CASSLAGGITGELFF
TRBV7-2	16	NA	CASSLYQTELKNIQYF
TRBV7-9	14	many	CASSDGLKPGEQYF
TRBV6-6	14	few	CASSYAGLNEKLFF
TRBV7-2	14	NA	CASSADRFTDTQYF
TRBV7-2	14	NA	CASSIPQGLTEAFF
TRBV27	18	NA	CASTHSRDSRLYNSPLHF
TRBV20-1	14	NA	CSAGMTAANYEQYF
TRBV6-5	13	few	CASTEGGYTEAFF
TRBV7-8	16	NA	CASSLVKTGPANEQYF
TRBV12-3/TRBV12-4	16	NA	CASSLVGSGPIEERYF
TRBV4-2	16	NA	CASSQELPTGTDTQYF
TRBV12-3/TRBV12-4	14	NA	CASRATGTTDMEYF
TRBV6-1	15	few	CASSGIQGANQPQHF
TRBV6-1	10	few	CASSNQPQHF
TRBV29-1	14	few	CSVDGGLTGNTIYF
TRBV20-1	15	few	CSARSGETSTDTQYF
TRBV29-1	12	NA	CSVEDRPGQQFF
TRBV6-6	14	NA	CASSYSLQDYEQYF
TRBV12-3/TRBV12-4	13	few	CASSDRSNPEKYF
TRBV3-1	12	NA	CASSQTRAEQYF
TRBV7-8	16	NA	CASSPIDRGNYNEQYF
TRBV20-1	14	NA	CSASRPGANCGYTF
TRBV6-6	15	NA	CASTSRGGGTDTQYF
TRBV5-1	14	NA	CASASWGGSDTQYF
TRBV27	17	few	CAFQRGASTLAKNIQYF
TRBV12-3/TRBV12-4	15	few	CASSLDPSGGNEQFF
TRBV6-6	16	NA	CASSYSGVATNEKLFF
TRBV6-4	14	once	CASTFGQRNSPLHF
TRBV13	16	few	CASSFYTGGRNYGYTF
TRBV7-9	15	few	CANSSAWLSTDTQYF
TRBV19	15	NA	CASSTGTSSNQPQHF
TRBV29-1	11	few	CSAWKPDGYTF